The rows below give T cell receptor beta chains drawn from one sample of a study of beta chain features in type 1 diabetes. TCRdb's copy holds only in-frame clones and misses some; the assay was immunoSEQ multiplex PCR. Of a few hundred thousand clones listed, around 13% are singletons. Sequencing used naive CD4+ T cells from blood. These receptors all stem from a man aged 18 to 35 in good health. CDR3s include the opening cysteine and the closing phenylalanine or tryptophan. D genes are given only for firm matches. Only part of the rows carry a size: once, few, many, or a class if the clone is expanded.

TRBJ1-2 | TRBV5-4 | NA | NA | CASSLDRNNYGYTF | TGTGCCAGCAGCTTGGACAGGAATAACTATGGCTACACCTTC
TRBJ2-3 | TRBV30 | NA | NA | CAWSVGRYRDTQYF | TGTGCCTGGAGTGTAGGTCGGTACAGGGATACGCAGTATTTT
TRBJ2-3 | TRBV12-5 | few | NA | CASPLAITDTQYF | TGTGCTAGCCCCCTAGCGATCACAGATACGCAGTATTTT
TRBJ1-2 | TRBV5-1 | once | TRBD1 | CASSFFPGQGNYGYTF | TGCGCCAGCAGCTTCTTCCCGGGACAGGGAAACTATGGCTACACCTTC
TRBJ2-5 | TRBV5-1 | NA | NA | CASSLVRFQETQYF | TGCGCCAGCAGCTTGGTGCGGTTCCAAGAGACCCAGTACTTC
TRBJ2-6 | TRBV10-3 | NA | TRBD1 | CAISPGQGGSGANVLTF | TGTGCCATCAGTCCGGGACAGGGAGGCTCTGGGGCCAACGTCCTGACTTTC
TRBJ1-5 | TRBV7-2 | few | TRBD1 | CASSLDRGWQPQHF | TGTGCCAGCAGCTTAGACAGGGGATGGCAGCCCCAGCATTTT
TRBJ1-1 | TRBV7-3 | few | TRBD1 | CASSLDRLNTEAFF | TGTGCCAGCAGCTTGGACAGGTTGAACACTGAAGCTTTCTTT
TRBJ2-1 | TRBV4-2 | NA | NA | CASSLSARAAYNEQFF | TGTGCCAGCAGCTTATCAGCGAGAGCCGCCTACAATGAGCAGTTCTTC
TRBJ2-7 | TRBV5-6 | NA | NA | CASSLSWTVESGQYF | TGTGCCAGCAGCTTGTCCTGGACAGTGGAGTCTGGGCAGTACTTC
TRBJ1-4 | TRBV29-1 | few | NA | CSVGLQFNEKLFF | TGCAGCGTTGGATTACAGTTTAATGAAAAACTGTTTTTT
TRBJ2-3 | TRBV2 | NA | TRBD1 | CASSVGQGAADTQYF | TGTGCCAGCAGTGTCGGACAGGGGGCGGCAGATACGCAGTATTTT
TRBJ2-1 | TRBV19 | NA | TRBD2 | CASSTSTSGGPEQFF | TGTGCCAGTAGTACGTCGACTAGCGGGGGCCCTGAGCAGTTCTTC
TRBJ2-7 | TRBV7-8 | NA | NA | CASSSRQFYEQYF | TGTGCCAGCAGCTCTCGACAATTCTACGAGCAGTACTTC
TRBJ1-3 | TRBV7-3 | few | NA | CASSLGSGRGNTIYF | TGTGCCAGCAGCTTAGGCAGTGGTCGTGGAAACACCATATATTTT
TRBJ2-3 | TRBV18 | NA | NA | CASSPERSSTDTQYF | TGTGCCAGCTCACCGGAGCGCTCAAGCACAGATACGCAGTATTTT
TRBJ2-5 | TRBV2 | few | TRBD2 | CASSQGTSGAGETQYF | TGTGCCAGCAGTCAGGGGACTAGCGGGGCTGGGGAGACCCAGTACTTC
TRBJ2-2 | TRBV2 | NA | NA | CASSEAPRSGELFF | TGTGCCAGCAGTGAAGCCCCGAGGTCCGGGGAGCTGTTTTTT
TRBJ1-6 | TRBV30 | NA | NA | CAWTLRDIYNSPLHF | TGTGCCTGGACTCTCCGGGACATTTATAATTCACCCCTCCACTTT
TRBJ2-1 | TRBV20-1 | NA | TRBD2 | CSANGLAGQFF | TGCAGTGCCAACGGACTAGCGGGGCAGTTCTTC
TRBJ2-7 | TRBV29-1 | NA | TRBD1 | CSVPKGAAGNPYEQYF | TGCAGCGTTCCTAAGGGGGCCGCCGGTAACCCATACGAGCAGTACTTC
TRBJ2-1 | TRBV5-1 | few | TRBD1 | CASSLDVQGTPSSYNEQFF | TGCGCCAGCAGCTTGGATGTACAGGGGACGCCAAGCTCCTACAATGAGCAGTTCTTC
TRBJ1-6 | TRBV5-1 | NA | NA | CASSLGGQGGSPLHF | TGCGCCAGCAGCTTGGGGGGCCAGGGTGGTTCACCCCTCCACTTT
TRBJ1-5 | TRBV30 | NA | NA | CAWSLEANQPQHF | TGTGCCTGGAGTCTGGAGGCCAATCAGCCCCAGCATTTT
TRBJ2-3 | TRBV7-9 | NA | NA | CASSLVGRVAGTDTQYF | TGTGCCAGCAGCTTAGTCGGAAGGGTAGCGGGCACAGATACGCAGTATTTT
TRBJ2-3 | TRBV5-1 | few | TRBD2 | CASSGGLHTDTQYF | TGCGCCAGCAGCGGGGGACTACACACAGATACGCAGTATTTT
TRBJ2-3 | TRBV30 | NA | NA | CAWKVGRPSTDTQYF | TGTGCATGGAAAGTCGGGAGACCTAGCACAGATACGCAGTATTTT
TRBJ1-2 | TRBV30 | NA | NA | CAWSYWALSGGTYGYTF | TGTGCCTGGAGCTATTGGGCCCTATCGGGGGGAACCTATGGCTACACCTTC
TRBJ1-2 | TRBV28 | NA | NA | CASLAGVRGYGYTF | TGTGCCAGCCTCGCCGGAGTACGGGGGTATGGCTACACCTTC
TRBJ2-7 | TRBV7-2 | NA | TRBD2 | CASSSVGLAPREQYF | TGTGCCAGCAGCTCCGTCGGACTAGCTCCCCGCGAGCAGTACTTC
TRBJ1-4 | TRBV19 | few | TRBD1 | CASIGQGEKLFF | TGTGCCAGTATTGGACAGGGAGAAAAACTGTTTTTT
TRBJ2-5 | TRBV11-3 | few | NA | CASSSHWGSAGPPTQYF | TGTGCCAGCAGCTCCCACTGGGGATCCGCGGGGCCCCCCACCCAGTACTTC
TRBJ1-5 | TRBV2 | NA | NA | CASSGRGDQPQHF | TGTGCCAGCAGTGGGAGGGGAGATCAGCCCCAGCATTTT
TRBJ2-5 | TRBV6-5 | NA | NA | CASSYPGSETQYF | TGTGCCAGCAGTTACCCCGGGTCAGAGACCCAGTACTTC
TRBJ2-1 | TRBV9 | few | TRBD2 | CASSVQRGNEQFF | TGTGCCAGCAGCGTACAGCGGGGCAATGAGCAGTTCTTC
TRBJ1-5 | TRBV21-1 | NA | NA | CATGREYPRCQPQHF | TGTGCCACAGGGAGGGAGTATCCTAGGTGTCAGCCCCAGCATTTT
TRBJ2-3 | TRBV28 | NA | NA | CASSLSTPPGTQYF | TGTGCCAGCAGTTTAAGCACCCCGCCGGGTACGCAGTATTTT
TRBJ2-2 | TRBV4-3 | few | NA | CASSQDPGTGELFF | TGCGCCAGCAGCCAAGATCCAGGGACCGGGGAGCTGTTTTTT
TRBJ2-2 | TRBV7-2 | NA | NA | CASSPRGGGELFF | TGTGCCAGCAGCCCCAGAGGTGGCGGGGAGCTGTTTTTT
TRBJ2-2 | TRBV4-3 | NA | NA | CASSQVLAGELFF | TGCGCCAGCAGCCAAGTCCTAGCCGGGGAGCTGTTTTTT
TRBJ1-1 | TRBV19 | NA | TRBD1 | CASSIVGTVNTEAFF | TGTGCCAGTAGTATTGTGGGGACAGTGAACACTGAAGCTTTCTTT
TRBJ1-5 | TRBV30 | few | NA | CAFGNNQPQHF | TGTGCCTTCGGGAACAATCAGCCCCAGCATTTT
TRBJ2-5 | TRBV18 | NA | NA | CASSPPAASQTQYF | TGTGCCAGCTCACCACCGGCGGCCTCCCAGACCCAGTACTTC
TRBJ2-2 | TRBV10-3 | few | TRBD1 | CAISFGQGGTGELFF | TGTGCCATCAGCTTCGGACAGGGGGGGACCGGGGAGCTGTTTTTT
TRBJ2-7 | TRBV2 | once | NA | CASMGRFSYEQYF | TGTGCCAGCATGGGCCGATTCTCCTACGAGCAGTACTTC
TRBJ1-2 | TRBV27 | few | NA | CASSMARLGGYTF | TGTGCCAGCAGTATGGCGAGGTTAGGCGGCTACACCTTC
TRBJ2-3 | TRBV11-3 | few | NA | CASSPNQGQADTQYF | TGTGCCAGCAGCCCTAACCAGGGGCAAGCAGATACGCAGTATTTT
TRBJ2-3 | TRBV7-9 | few | NA | CASSLALLTDTQYF | TGTGCCAGCAGCTTAGCGTTACTGACAGATACGCAGTATTTT